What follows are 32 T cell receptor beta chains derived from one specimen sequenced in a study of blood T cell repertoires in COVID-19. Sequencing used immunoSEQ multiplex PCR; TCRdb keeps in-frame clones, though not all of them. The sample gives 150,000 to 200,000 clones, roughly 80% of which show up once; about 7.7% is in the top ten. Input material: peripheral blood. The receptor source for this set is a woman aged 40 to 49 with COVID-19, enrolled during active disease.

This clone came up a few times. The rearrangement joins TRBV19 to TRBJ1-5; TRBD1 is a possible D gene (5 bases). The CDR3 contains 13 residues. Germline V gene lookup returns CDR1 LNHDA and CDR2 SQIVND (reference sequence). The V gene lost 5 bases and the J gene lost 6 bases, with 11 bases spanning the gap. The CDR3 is CASSWGAGQPQHF. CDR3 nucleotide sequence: TGTGCCAGTAGTTGGGGCGCCGGTCAGCCCCAGCATTTT.

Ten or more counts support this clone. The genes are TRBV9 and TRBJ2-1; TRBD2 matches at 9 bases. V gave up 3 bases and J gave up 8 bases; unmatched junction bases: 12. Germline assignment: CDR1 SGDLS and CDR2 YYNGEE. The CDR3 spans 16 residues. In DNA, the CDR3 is TGTGCCAGCAGCGAGGAGATAGCGGGAGCGGCGTATGAGCAGTTCTTC. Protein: CASSEEIAGAAYEQFF.

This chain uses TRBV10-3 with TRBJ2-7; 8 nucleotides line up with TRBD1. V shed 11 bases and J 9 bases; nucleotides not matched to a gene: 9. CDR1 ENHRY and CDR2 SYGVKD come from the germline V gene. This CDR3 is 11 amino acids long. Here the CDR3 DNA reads TGTGCCGCCGGGGACAGGTCAACGCAGTACGTC. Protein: CAAGDRSTQYV.

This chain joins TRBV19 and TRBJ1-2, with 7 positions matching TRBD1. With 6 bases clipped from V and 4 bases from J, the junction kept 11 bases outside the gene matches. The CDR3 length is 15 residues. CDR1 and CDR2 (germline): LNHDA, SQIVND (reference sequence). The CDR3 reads CASRHPGQTIYGYTF. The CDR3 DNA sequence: TGTGCCAGTAGACATCCGGGACAGACTATCTATGGCTACACCTTC. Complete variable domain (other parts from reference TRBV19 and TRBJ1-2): DGGITQSPKYLFRKEGQNVTLSCEQNLNHDAMYWYRQDPGQGLRLIYYSQIVNDFQKGDIAEGYSVSREKKESFPLTVTSAQKNPTAFYLCASRHPGQTIYGYTFGSGTRLTVV.

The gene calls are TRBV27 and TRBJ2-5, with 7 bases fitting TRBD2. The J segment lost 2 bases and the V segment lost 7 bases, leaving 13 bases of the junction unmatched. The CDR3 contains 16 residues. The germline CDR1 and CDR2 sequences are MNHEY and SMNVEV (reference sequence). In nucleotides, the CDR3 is TGTGCCAGCAAGGAGGGACTACTATCAAAACAAGAGACCCAGTACTTC. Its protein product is CASKEGLLSKQETQYF.

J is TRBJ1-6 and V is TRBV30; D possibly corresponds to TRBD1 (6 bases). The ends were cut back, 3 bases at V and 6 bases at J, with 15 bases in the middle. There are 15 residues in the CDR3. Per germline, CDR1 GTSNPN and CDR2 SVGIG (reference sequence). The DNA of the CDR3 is TGTGCCTGGAGCGCCCCTGACAGGATTAATTCACCCCTCCACTTT. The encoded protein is CAWSAPDRINSPLHF. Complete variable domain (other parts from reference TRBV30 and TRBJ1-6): SQTIHQWPATLVQPVGSPLSLECTVEGTSNPNLYWYRQAAGRGLQLLFYSVGIGQISSEVPQNLSASRPQDRQFILSSKKLLLSDSGFYLCAWSAPDRINSPLHFGNGTRLTVT.

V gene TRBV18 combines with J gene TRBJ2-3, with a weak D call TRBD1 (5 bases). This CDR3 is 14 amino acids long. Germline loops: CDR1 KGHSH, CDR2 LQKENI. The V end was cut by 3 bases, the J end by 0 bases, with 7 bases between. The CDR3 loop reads CASSPGLSTDTQYF. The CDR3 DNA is TGTGCCAGCTCACCGGGGCTGAGCACAGATACGCAGTATTTT.

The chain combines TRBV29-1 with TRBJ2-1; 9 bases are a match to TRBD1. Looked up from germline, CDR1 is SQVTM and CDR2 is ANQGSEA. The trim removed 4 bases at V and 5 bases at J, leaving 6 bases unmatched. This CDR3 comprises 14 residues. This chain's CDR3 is CSVVGGQGHNEQFF. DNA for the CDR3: TGCAGCGTTGTGGGGGGACAGGGACACAATGAGCAGTTCTTC.

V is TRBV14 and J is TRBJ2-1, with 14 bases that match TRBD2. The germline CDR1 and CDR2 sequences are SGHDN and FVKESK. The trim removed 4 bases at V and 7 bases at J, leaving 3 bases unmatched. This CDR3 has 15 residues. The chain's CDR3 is CASSLRLAGGNEQFF. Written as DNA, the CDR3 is TGTGCCAGCAGCCTGAGACTAGCGGGGGGGAATGAGCAGTTCTTC.

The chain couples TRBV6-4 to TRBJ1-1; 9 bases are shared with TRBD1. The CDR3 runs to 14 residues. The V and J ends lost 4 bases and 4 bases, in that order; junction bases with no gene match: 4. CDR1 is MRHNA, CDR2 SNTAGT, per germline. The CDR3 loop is CASSGQGGSTEAFF. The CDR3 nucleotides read TGTGCCAGCAGTGGACAGGGGGGTAGCACTGAAGCTTTCTTT.

In DNA, the CDR3 is TGTGCCTGGACCAGGACAAAGCGTTATAATTCACCCCTCCACTTT. The encoded protein is CAWTRTKRYNSPLHF. The chain uses TRBV30 and TRBJ1-6; D perhaps matches TRBD1 (5 bases). V was pared by 4 bases and J by 4 bases, with 14 bases between. This CDR3 region has 15 residues. CDR1 is GTSNPN and CDR2 is SVGIG in the germline V gene (reference sequence).

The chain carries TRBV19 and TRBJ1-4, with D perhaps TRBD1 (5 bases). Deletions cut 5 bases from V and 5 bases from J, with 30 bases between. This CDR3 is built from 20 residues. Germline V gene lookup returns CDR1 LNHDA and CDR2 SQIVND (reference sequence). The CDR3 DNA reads TGTGCCAGTAGTCCCCCCGGCCGGGACTTTGGGTTATGGGGGAATGAAAAACTGTTTTTT. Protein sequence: CASSPPGRDFGLWGNEKLFF.

The DNA of the CDR3 is TGTGCCAGCAGTCCCCTTAGCGACGGCACAGATACGCAGTATTTT. Translating it yields CASSPLSDGTDTQYF. The rearrangement links TRBV6-5 to TRBJ2-3; D possibly corresponds to TRBD2 (5 bases). This CDR3 is built from 15 residues. Germline CDR1 is MNHEY and CDR2 is SVGAGI. Trimming shortened V by 5 bases and J by 1 base, and 13 bases separated the two germline ends.

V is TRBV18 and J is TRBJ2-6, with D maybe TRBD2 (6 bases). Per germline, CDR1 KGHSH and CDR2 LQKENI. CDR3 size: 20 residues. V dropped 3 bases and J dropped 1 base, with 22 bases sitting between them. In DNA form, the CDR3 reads TGTGCCAGCTCACCTATGCTCCGGGAGAGGGCTAAGTCTGGGGCCAACGTCCTGACTTTC. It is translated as CASSPMLRERAKSGANVLTF.

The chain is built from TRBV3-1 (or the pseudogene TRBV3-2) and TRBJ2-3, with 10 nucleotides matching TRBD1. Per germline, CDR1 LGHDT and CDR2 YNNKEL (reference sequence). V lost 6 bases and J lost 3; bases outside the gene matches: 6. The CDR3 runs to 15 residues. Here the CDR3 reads CASSQTGGRTDTQYF. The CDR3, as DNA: TGTGCCAGCAGTCAGACAGGGGGCCGGACAGATACGCAGTATTTT.

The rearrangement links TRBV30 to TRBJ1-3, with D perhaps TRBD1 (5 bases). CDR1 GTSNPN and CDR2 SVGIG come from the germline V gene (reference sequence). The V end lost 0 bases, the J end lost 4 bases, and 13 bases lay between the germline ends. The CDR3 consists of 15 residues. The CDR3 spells CAWSVSGGGGNTIYF. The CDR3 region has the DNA TGTGCCTGGAGTGTCTCGGGGGGAGGAGGAAACACCATATATTTT. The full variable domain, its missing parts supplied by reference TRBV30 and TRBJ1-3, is SQTIHQWPATLVQPVGSPLSLECTVEGTSNPNLYWYRQAAGRGLQLLFYSVGIGQISSEVPQNLSASRPQDRQFILSSKKLLLSDSGFYLCAWSVSGGGGNTIYFGEGSWLTVV.

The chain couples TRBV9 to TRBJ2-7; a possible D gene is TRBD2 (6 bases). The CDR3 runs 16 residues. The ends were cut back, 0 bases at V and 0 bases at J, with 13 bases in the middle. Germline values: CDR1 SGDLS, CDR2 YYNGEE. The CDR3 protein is CASSVDSGRHSYEQYF. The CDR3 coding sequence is TGTGCCAGCAGCGTAGACAGCGGGCGCCACTCCTACGAGCAGTACTTC.

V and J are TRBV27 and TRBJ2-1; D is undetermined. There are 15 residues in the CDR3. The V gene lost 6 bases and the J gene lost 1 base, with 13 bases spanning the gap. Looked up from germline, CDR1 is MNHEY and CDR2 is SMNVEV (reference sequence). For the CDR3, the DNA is TGTGCCAGCAGCAAGATTAGCAGTTCCTACAATGAGCAGTTCTTC. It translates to CASSKISSSYNEQFF.

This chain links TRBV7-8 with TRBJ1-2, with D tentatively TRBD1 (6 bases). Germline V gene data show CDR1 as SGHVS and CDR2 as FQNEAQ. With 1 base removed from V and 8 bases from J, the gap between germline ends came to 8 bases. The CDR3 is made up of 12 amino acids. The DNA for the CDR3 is TGTGCCAGCAGCTTAGGGGGGGGCGGCTACACCTTC. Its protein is CASSLGGGGYTF.

CDR3 in amino acids: CATAPQGASGNEQFF. In DNA, the CDR3 is TGTGCCACCGCCCCACAGGGGGCCTCGGGCAATGAGCAGTTCTTC. V and J are TRBV2 and TRBJ2-1; TRBD1 matches at 9 bases. With 10 bases clipped from V and 6 bases from J, the junction kept 13 bases outside the gene matches. The CDR3 extends over 15 amino acids. Germline V gives CDR1 SNHLY, CDR2 FYNNEI.

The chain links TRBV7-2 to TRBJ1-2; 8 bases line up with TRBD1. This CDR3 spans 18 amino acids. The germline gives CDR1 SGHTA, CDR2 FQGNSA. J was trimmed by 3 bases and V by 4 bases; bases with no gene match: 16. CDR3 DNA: TGTGCCAGCAGCTATATTCGGACAGGGTTTGTTCGTGACTATGGCTACACCTTC. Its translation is CASSYIRTGFVRDYGYTF.

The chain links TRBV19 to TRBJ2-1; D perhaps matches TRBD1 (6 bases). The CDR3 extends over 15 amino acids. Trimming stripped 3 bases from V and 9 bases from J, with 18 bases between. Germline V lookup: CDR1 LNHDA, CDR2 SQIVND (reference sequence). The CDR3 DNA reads TGTGCCAGTAGTATGTTAGGTGGGGAAGGGGGTGAGCAGTTCTTC. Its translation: CASSMLGGEGGEQFF.

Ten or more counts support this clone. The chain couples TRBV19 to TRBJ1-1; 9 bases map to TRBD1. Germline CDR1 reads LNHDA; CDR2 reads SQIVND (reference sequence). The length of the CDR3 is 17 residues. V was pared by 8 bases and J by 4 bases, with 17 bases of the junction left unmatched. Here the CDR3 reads CASSSPGQGPVSTEAFF. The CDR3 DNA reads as TGTGCCAGTTCGAGTCCGGGACAGGGCCCAGTGAGCACTGAAGCTTTCTTT.

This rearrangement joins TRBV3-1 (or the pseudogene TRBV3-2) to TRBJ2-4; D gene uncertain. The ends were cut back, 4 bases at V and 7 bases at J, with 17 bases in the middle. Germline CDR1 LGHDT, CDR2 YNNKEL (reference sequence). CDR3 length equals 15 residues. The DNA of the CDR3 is TGTGCCAGCAGCCCACAGACGGCTCTTCGGAACATTCAGTACTTC. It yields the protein CASSPQTALRNIQYF.

This CDR3 is CASSLTGNAADTQYF. CDR3 coding DNA: TGTGCCAGCAGCTTAACCGGGAATGCCGCAGATACGCAGTATTTT. The chain joins TRBV7-3 to TRBJ2-3, with D maybe TRBD2 (5 bases). The CDR3 runs 15 residues. V lost 0 bases to trimming and J lost 4 bases, with 11 bases between them. In germline, CDR1 is SGHTA, CDR2 FQGTGA.

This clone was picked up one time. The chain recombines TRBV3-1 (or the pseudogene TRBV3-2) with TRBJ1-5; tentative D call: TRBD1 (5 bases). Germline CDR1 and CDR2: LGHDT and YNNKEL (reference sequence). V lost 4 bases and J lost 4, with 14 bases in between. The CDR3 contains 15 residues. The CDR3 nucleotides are TGTGCCAGCAGCCTCGGTGGGGGGAATAATCAGCCCCAGCATTTT. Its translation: CASSLGGGNNQPQHF.

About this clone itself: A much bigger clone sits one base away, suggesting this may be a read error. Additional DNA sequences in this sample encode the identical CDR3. The CDR3 DNA follows: TGTGCCAGCAGCCCGGGACTAGCGGCTAACAATGAGCAGTTCTTC. Residues: CASSPGLAANNEQFF. V is TRBV9 and J is TRBJ2-1; 11 bases are shared with TRBD2. CDR3 length equals 15 residues. The ends lost 4 bases at V and 5 bases at J; junction bases unmatched: 5. Looked up from germline, CDR1 is SGDLS and CDR2 is YYNGEE.

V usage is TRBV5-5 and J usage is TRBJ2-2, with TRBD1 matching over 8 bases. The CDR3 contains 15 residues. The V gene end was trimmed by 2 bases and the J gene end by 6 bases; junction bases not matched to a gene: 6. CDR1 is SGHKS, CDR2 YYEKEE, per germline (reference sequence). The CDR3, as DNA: TGTGCCAGCAGCTTCAGGACAGGGTTTTCCGGGGAGCTGTTTTTT. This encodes CASSFRTGFSGELFF.

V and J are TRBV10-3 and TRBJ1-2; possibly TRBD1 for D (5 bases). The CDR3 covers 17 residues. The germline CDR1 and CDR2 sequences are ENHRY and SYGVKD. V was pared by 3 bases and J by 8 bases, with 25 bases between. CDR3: CAISDSQKTVTAGGYTF. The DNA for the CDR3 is TGTGCCATCAGTGATTCCCAGAAGACAGTCACGGCGGGGGGCTACACCTTC.

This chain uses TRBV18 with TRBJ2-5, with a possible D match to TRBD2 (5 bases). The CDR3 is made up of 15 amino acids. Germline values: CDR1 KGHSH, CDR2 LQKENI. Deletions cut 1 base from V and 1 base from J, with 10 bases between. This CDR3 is CASSPQEGAQETQYF. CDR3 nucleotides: TGTGCCAGCTCACCACAAGAGGGAGCCCAAGAGACCCAGTACTTC.

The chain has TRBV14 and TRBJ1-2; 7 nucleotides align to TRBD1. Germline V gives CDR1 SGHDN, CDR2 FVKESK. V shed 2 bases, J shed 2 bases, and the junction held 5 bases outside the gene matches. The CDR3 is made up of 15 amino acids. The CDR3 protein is CASSQTDRPNYGYTF. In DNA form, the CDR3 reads TGTGCCAGCAGCCAAACGGACAGGCCAAACTATGGCTACACCTTC.

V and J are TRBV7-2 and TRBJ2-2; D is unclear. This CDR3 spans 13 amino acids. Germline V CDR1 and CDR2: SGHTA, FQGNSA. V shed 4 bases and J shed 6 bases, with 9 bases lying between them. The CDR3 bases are TGTGCCAGCAGCTCCCACTATGCCGGGGAGCTGTTTTTT. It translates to CASSSHYAGELFF.